The next 30 T cell receptor beta chains were all read from a single sample in a study of blood T cell repertoires in COVID-19 (dated by TCRdb to between 2020 and 2021). Library preparation was by the immunoSEQ multiplex PCR assay. TCRdb took over this immuneACCESS table, retaining in-frame rearrangements with V and J assigned. Such tables are incomplete; in checked studies, under half of the missing clones stem from an unresolved V gene, and the remainder is unexplained. A total of about 420,000 clones appear in this sample, around 90% of them only once. The top ten clones comprise 0.65% to 1% of the sample. Source material: peripheral blood. The receptor source for this set is a young man with COVID-19, enrolled during active disease.

For the CDR3, the DNA is TGTGCCAGCAGTGGGATGTCGGGGGGGGCTGATGAGACCCAGTACTTC. This encodes CASSGMSGGADETQYF. This chain connects TRBV2 to TRBJ2-5; the match to TRBD2 covers 8 bases. V shed 4 bases, J shed 5 bases, and the junction held 12 bases outside the gene matches. Germline V lookup: CDR1 SNHLY, CDR2 FYNNEI. The CDR3 runs 16 residues.

The V gene is TRBV6-5, the J gene TRBJ1-4, with TRBD1 matching over 9 bases. The junction had 6 bases not matched to a gene; V was cut back by 0 bases and J by 10 bases. The CDR3 runs 15 residues. Germline V gives CDR1 MNHEY, CDR2 SVGAGI. CDR3 DNA sequence: TGTGCCAGCAGTTACTCGAGTGGACAGGGGCGAAAACTGTTTTTT. As protein: CASSYSSGQGRKLFF.

This chain joins TRBV6-1 and TRBJ2-5; D might be TRBD2 (7 bases). V was pared by 0 bases and J by 5 bases, with 13 bases between. Germline CDR1 reads MNHNS; CDR2 reads SASEGT. The CDR3 spans 15 residues. The CDR3 reads CASSEALGGRETQYF. The DNA of the CDR3 is TGTGCCAGCAGTGAAGCCCTCGGGGGGCGGGAGACCCAGTACTTC.

The chain uses TRBV6-5 and TRBJ1-1, with TRBD1 matching over 9 bases. After removal of 6 bases from V and 10 bases from J, the junction contained 6 bases not matched to a gene. The CDR3 contains 12 residues. Germline V gene lookup returns CDR1 MNHEY and CDR2 SVGAGI. The CDR3 spells CASSGTGNPAFF. The CDR3 nucleotides read TGTGCCAGCAGCGGGACAGGGAACCCAGCTTTCTTT.

The rearrangement links TRBV27 to TRBJ2-7, with 11 bases matching TRBD2. This CDR3 contains 15 residues. CDR1 and CDR2 from the germline V gene are MNHEY and SMNVEV (reference sequence). With 2 bases clipped from V and 2 bases from J, the junction kept 2 bases outside the gene matches. CDR3 DNA sequence: TGTGCCAGCAGTTTACAACTAGCGGGAGCCTACGAGCAGTACTTC. It translates to CASSLQLAGAYEQYF.

The chain is built from TRBV7-2 and TRBJ2-7, with a tentative D call TRBD2 (6 bases). Germline assignment: CDR1 SGHTA and CDR2 FQGNSA. The CDR3 spans 14 residues. Trimming stripped 4 bases from V and 2 bases from J, with 12 bases between. The CDR3 bases are TGTGCCAGCAGCTCGACTAGTACCACCTACGAGCAGTACTTC. This gives the protein CASSSTSTTYEQYF.

As to this clone: This specimen includes other DNA sequences encoding the same CDR3. The chain has TRBV7-9 and TRBJ2-2, with 9 bases identical to TRBD2. The CDR3 covers 18 residues. Trimming took 1 base from V and 0 from J; bases not matched to a gene: 6. Per the germline V gene, CDR1 is SEHNR and CDR2 is FQNEAQ (reference sequence). CDR3 amino acids: CASSLGSGLAANTGELFF. The CDR3 coding sequence is TGTGCCAGCAGCTTAGGTTCGGGACTAGCAGCGAACACCGGGGAGCTGTTTTTT. Combining the CDR3 with reference TRBV7-9 and TRBJ2-2 gives the whole variable domain DTGVSQNPRHKITKRGQNVTFRCDPISEHNRLYWYRQTLGQGPEFLTYFQNEAQLEKSRLLSDRFSAERPKGSFSTLEIQRTEQGDSAMYLCASSLGSGLAANTGELFFGEGSRLTVL.

The genes are TRBV10-3 and TRBJ2-3; 10 nucleotides match TRBD1. Per germline, CDR1 ENHRY and CDR2 SYGVKD. The CDR3 totals 16 residues. Trimming cost V 4 bases and J 2 bases; bases outside gene matches: 6. CDR3 DNA sequence: TGTGCCATCAGTGTGGGGACAGGGGTCGACACAGATACGCAGTATTTT. Translated: CAISVGTGVDTDTQYF.

The gene calls are TRBV4-1 and TRBJ2-5; D is ambiguous. The CDR3 contains 12 residues. Germline V lookup: CDR1 MGHRA, CDR2 YSYEKL. V was cut by 0 bases and J by 5 bases, with 4 bases left in between. CDR3 nucleotide sequence: TGCGCCAGCAGCCAAGATCTTGAGACCCAGTACTTC. This translates into CASSQDLETQYF.

This sequence joins TRBV9 and TRBJ2-5; 9 bases are shared with TRBD2. The V segment lost 0 bases and the J segment 1 base; nucleotides outside the gene matches: 4. Germline V CDR1 and CDR2: SGDLS, YYNGEE. The CDR3 sequence is 16 residues long. CDR3 sequence (DNA): TGTGCCAGCAGCGTAGGCCTAGCGGGAACCCAAGAGACCCAGTACTTC. Residues: CASSVGLAGTQETQYF.

The chain joins TRBV7-6 to TRBJ2-3, with 9 bases matching TRBD1. The trim removed 3 bases at V and 0 bases at J, leaving 7 bases unmatched. The CDR3 consists of 17 residues. CDR1 and CDR2 from the germline V gene are SGHVS and FNYEAQ. CDR3 in amino acids: CASSLGDRDLSTDTQYF. CDR3 bases: TGTGCCAGCAGCTTGGGGGACAGGGATCTAAGCACAGATACGCAGTATTTT.

This chain joins TRBV7-9 and TRBJ2-5; 9 nucleotides line up with TRBD2. The CDR3 is made up of 14 amino acids. The trim removed 8 bases at V and 3 bases at J, leaving 7 bases unmatched. In germline, CDR1 is SEHNR, CDR2 FQNEAQ (reference sequence). The CDR3 is CASAKVAGEETQYF. DNA of the CDR3: TGTGCCAGCGCTAAGGTAGCGGGAGAAGAGACCCAGTACTTC.

This chain links TRBV6-4 with TRBJ2-7; no clear D. The V end was cut by 2 bases, the J end by 7 bases, with 12 bases between. This CDR3 contains 13 residues. Germline CDR1 and CDR2: MRHNA and SNTAGT. In DNA, the CDR3 is TGTGCCAGCAGTGACGGGTCCCTCGGGGAGCAGTACTTC. Its protein is CASSDGSLGEQYF.

The chain employs TRBV6-2 or TRBV6-3 and TRBJ2-5; D perhaps matches TRBD1 (6 bases). Per germline, CDR1 MNHEY and CDR2 SVGEGT. This CDR3 comprises 16 residues. Trimming stripped 2 bases from V and 6 bases from J, with 19 bases between. CDR3 residues: CASSYLYQGSQKTQYF. The DNA for the CDR3 is TGTGCCAGCAGTTACCTATACCAGGGGAGTCAGAAGACCCAGTACTTC.

The chain joins TRBV18 to TRBJ1-2; 8 bases align to TRBD1. With V trimmed by 5 bases and J by 12 bases, 5 bases remained unmatched. Per germline, CDR1 KGHSH and CDR2 LQKENI. The CDR3 is made up of 11 amino acids. The CDR3 nucleotides are TGTGCCAGCTCATCGACAGGGGCGAACACCTTC. Translation gives CASSSTGANTF.

The rearrangement uses TRBV19 and TRBJ2-7; the match to TRBD1 covers 8 bases. Germline-derived CDR1 and CDR2 are LNHDA and SQIVND (reference sequence). The CDR3 has 15 amino acids. The trim removed 3 bases at V and 2 bases at J, leaving 6 bases unmatched. The CDR3 sequence is CASSISTGAPYEQYF. As DNA, the CDR3 is TGTGCCAGTAGTATCTCGACAGGGGCCCCCTACGAGCAGTACTTC.

This chain links TRBV5-5 with TRBJ2-5; D might be TRBD2 (5 bases). V shed 0 bases and J shed 4 bases, with 7 bases lying between them. CDR3 length equals 13 residues. Germline CDR1 and CDR2: SGHKS and YYEKEE (reference sequence). The CDR3 here is CASSLATIETQYF. The CDR3 DNA reads as TGTGCCAGCAGCTTGGCGACTATAGAGACCCAGTACTTC.

Of note for this clone: The sample holds other DNA sequences that translate to the same CDR3. The J gene is TRBJ2-5, the V gene TRBV3-1 (or the pseudogene TRBV3-2); D is uncertain. V was clipped by 4 bases and J by 7 bases, with 10 bases between them. This CDR3 contains 12 residues. Germline V gives CDR1 LGHDT, CDR2 YNNKEL (reference sequence). CDR3 loop: CASSPGGRTQYF. The CDR3 coding sequence is TGTGCCAGCAGCCCCGGCGGTCGGACCCAGTACTTC.

This clone was observed once. The rearrangement links TRBV27 to TRBJ2-3, with TRBD1 matching over 8 bases. This CDR3 has 14 amino acids. CDR1 is MNHEY, CDR2 SMNVEV, per germline (reference sequence). V lost 8 bases to trimming and J lost 4 bases; unmatched junction nucleotides: 8. The CDR3 is CASAMTGVADTQYF. As DNA, the CDR3 is TGTGCCAGCGCCATGACAGGGGTGGCAGATACGCAGTATTTT.

V and J are TRBV15 and TRBJ1-2, with D possibly TRBD1 on 5 matching bases. Germline V gene lookup returns CDR1 LNHNV and CDR2 YYDKDF (reference sequence). Trimming pared 0 bases from V and 5 bases from J, leaving 19 bases between. The CDR3 spans 17 residues. CDR3: CATSRDGRGRWTYGYTF. DNA of the CDR3: TGTGCCACCAGCAGAGATGGGAGGGGCCGGTGGACTTATGGCTACACCTTC.

This chain uses TRBV6-5 with TRBJ2-1; the match to TRBD2 covers 12 bases. CDR1 is MNHEY and CDR2 is SVGAGI in the germline V gene. The CDR3 runs to 16 residues. V trimming: 0 bases; J trimming: 6 bases; junction bases outside the gene matches: 3. The chain's CDR3 is CASSYSGLAGPNEQFF. In DNA, the CDR3 is TGTGCCAGCAGTTACTCCGGACTAGCGGGGCCCAATGAGCAGTTCTTC.

The chain has TRBV23-1 and TRBJ2-3; maybe TRBD1 (6 bases). TRBV23-1 counts as an open reading frame of uncertain function. Trimming shortened V by 2 bases and J by 2 bases, and 11 bases separated the two germline ends. The CDR3 loop spans 15 amino acids. The CDR3 DNA sequence: TGCGCCAGCAGTCAACAACAGGGAACCACAGATACGCAGTATTTT. Translation: CASSQQQGTTDTQYF.

This clone was picked up one time. The CDR3 nucleotides read TGTGCCAGCAGCTTAGATAGCTCCTACGAGCAGTACTTC. Translation gives CASSLDSSYEQYF. The chain employs TRBV7-8 and TRBJ2-7; D call uncertain. CDR3 length: 13 residues. The germline gives CDR1 SGHVS, CDR2 FQNEAQ. V was pared by 1 base and J by 0 bases, with 4 bases between.

The chain has TRBV11-3 and TRBJ2-2, with a possible D match to TRBD1 (6 bases). Germline V CDR1 and CDR2: SGHNT, YENEEA. The CDR3 is made up of 16 amino acids. The V end was cut by 3 bases, the J end by 2 bases, with 13 bases between. Written as DNA, the CDR3 is TGTGCCAGCAGCTTTCAGGGGCAGACCAACACCGGGGAGCTGTTTTTT. This encodes CASSFQGQTNTGELFF.

The J gene is TRBJ2-1, the V gene TRBV7-6, with 16 positions matching TRBD2. The germline V gene encodes CDR1 SGHVS and CDR2 FNYEAQ. V lost 8 bases to trimming and J lost 9 bases; unmatched junction nucleotides: 7. This CDR3 has 15 amino acids. The chain's CDR3 is CASGTSGGVSGEQFF. The DNA of the CDR3 is TGTGCCAGCGGGACTAGCGGGGGGGTTTCGGGTGAGCAGTTCTTC.

The V and J genes are TRBV5-1 and TRBJ2-1; D not resolved. The CDR3 has 13 residues. The germline CDR1 and CDR2 sequences are SGHRS and YFSETQ. Trimming shortened V by 4 bases and J by 5 bases, and 10 bases separated the two germline ends. CDR3 protein: CASSQENNNEQFF. Here the CDR3 DNA reads TGCGCCAGCAGCCAGGAAAACAACAATGAGCAGTTCTTC.

The chain joins TRBV19 to TRBJ2-3; 9 nucleotides agree with TRBD2. V was clipped by 5 bases and J by 4 bases; unmatched bases: 4. CDR1 is LNHDA, CDR2 SQIVND, per germline (reference sequence). The CDR3 is made up of 14 amino acids. CDR3: CASSRRGGPDTQYF. CDR3 sequence (DNA): TGTGCCAGTAGTCGGCGGGGGGGCCCAGATACGCAGTATTTT.

This chain joins TRBV6-5 and TRBJ2-3; D remains unclear. This CDR3 has 14 residues. V shed 6 bases and J shed 2 bases, with 12 bases lying between them. Germline V CDR1 and CDR2: MNHEY, SVGAGI. The CDR3 loop reads CASRSSLATDTQYF. The DNA for the CDR3 is TGTGCCAGCAGGTCCTCCTTGGCCACAGATACGCAGTATTTT.

The rearrangement uses TRBV5-4 and TRBJ2-3; D remains unclear. This CDR3 comprises 15 residues. Per germline, CDR1 SGHNT and CDR2 YYREEE (reference sequence). Trimming left V 3 bases short and J 6 bases short, with 17 bases between. The CDR3 here is CASSSTLTAADTQYF. In DNA form, the CDR3 reads TGTGCCAGCAGCTCCACTCTTACAGCCGCCGATACGCAGTATTTT.

V and J are TRBV11-2 and TRBJ1-2; D unclear. CDR1 and CDR2 from the germline V gene are SGHAT and FQNNGV. This CDR3 is built from 14 residues. Trimming left V 2 bases short and J 4 bases short, with 11 bases between. CDR3 residues: CASSLRQTSYGYTF. The CDR3 DNA reads as TGTGCCAGCAGCTTACGTCAGACATCCTATGGCTACACCTTC.